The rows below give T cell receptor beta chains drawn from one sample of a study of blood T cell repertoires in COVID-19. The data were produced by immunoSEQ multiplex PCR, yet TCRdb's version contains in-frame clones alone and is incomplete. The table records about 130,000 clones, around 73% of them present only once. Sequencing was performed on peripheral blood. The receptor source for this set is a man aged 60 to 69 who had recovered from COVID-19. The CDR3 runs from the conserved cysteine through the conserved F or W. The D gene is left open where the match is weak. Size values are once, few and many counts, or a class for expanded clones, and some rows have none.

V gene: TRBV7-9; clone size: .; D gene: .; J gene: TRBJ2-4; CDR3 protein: CASSLQGKNIQYF; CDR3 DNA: TGTGCCAGCAGCTTACAGGGCAAAAACATTCAGTACTTC
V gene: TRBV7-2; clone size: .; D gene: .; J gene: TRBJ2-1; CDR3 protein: CASSLTRREQFF; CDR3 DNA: TGTGCCAGCAGCCTAACTAGGAGGGAGCAGTTCTTC
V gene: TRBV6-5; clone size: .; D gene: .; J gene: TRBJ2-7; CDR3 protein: CASSKGTPSSYEQYF; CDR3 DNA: TGTGCCAGCAGTAAGGGGACTCCTAGCTCCTACGAGCAGTACTTC
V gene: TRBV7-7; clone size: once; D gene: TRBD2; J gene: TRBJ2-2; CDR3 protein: CASSLASGGTGELFF; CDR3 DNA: TGTGCTAGCAGCTTGGCTAGCGGAGGCACCGGGGAGCTGTTTTTT
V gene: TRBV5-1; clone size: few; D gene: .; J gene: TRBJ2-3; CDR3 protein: CASKLQGRNTDTQYF; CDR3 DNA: TGCGCCAGCAAACTTCAGGGAAGGAACACAGATACGCAGTATTTT
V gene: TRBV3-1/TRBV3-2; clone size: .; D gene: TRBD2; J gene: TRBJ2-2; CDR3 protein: CASSRLGLAGTNTGELFF; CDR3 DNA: TGTGCCAGCAGCCGCCTAGGGCTAGCGGGGACAAACACCGGGGAGCTGTTTTTT
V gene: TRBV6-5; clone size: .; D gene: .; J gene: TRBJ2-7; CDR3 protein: CASSYSGLAFYEQYF; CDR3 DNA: TGTGCCAGCAGTTACTCGGGGCTAGCGTTTTACGAGCAGTACTTC
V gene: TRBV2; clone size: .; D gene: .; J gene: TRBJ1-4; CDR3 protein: CASSDFRSTNEKLFF; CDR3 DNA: TGTGCCAGCAGTGACTTCAGGTCAACTAATGAAAAACTGTTTTTT
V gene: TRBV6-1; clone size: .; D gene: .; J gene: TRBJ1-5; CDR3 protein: CASSDRDQPQHF; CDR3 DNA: TGTGCCAGCAGTGACAGGGATCAGCCCCAGCATTTT
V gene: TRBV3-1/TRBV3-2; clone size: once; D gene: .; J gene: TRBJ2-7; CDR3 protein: CASSQVLADSGEQYF; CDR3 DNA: TGTGCCAGCAGCCAAGTCCTAGCAGACTCAGGAGAGCAGTACTTC
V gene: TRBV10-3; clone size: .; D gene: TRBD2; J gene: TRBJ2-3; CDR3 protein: CAISERTSGGGATDTQYF; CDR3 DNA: TGTGCCATCAGTGAGCGGACTAGCGGGGGTGGGGCGACAGATACGCAGTATTTT
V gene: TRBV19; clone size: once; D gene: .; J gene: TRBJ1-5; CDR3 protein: CASCGLDNQPQHF; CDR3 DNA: TGTGCCAGTTGTGGGCTTGACAATCAGCCCCAGCATTTT
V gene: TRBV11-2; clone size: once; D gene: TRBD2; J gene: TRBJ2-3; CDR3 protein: CASSLDGRATDTQYF; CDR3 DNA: TGTGCCAGCAGCTTAGACGGGAGGGCCACAGATACGCAGTATTTT
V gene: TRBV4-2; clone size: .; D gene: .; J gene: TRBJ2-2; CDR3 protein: CASSQAAGELFF; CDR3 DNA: TGTGCCAGCAGCCAAGCGGCCGGGGAGCTGTTTTTT
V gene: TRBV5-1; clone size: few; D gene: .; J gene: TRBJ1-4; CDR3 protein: CASSLNSGFNEKLFF; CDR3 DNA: TGCGCCAGCAGCTTGAACTCGGGTTTTAATGAAAAACTGTTTTTT
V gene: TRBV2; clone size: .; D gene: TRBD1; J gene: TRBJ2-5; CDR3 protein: CASSGPLGGSLGETQYF; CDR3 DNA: TGTGCCAGCAGTGGCCCATTAGGGGGCTCCCTCGGGGAGACCCAGTACTTC
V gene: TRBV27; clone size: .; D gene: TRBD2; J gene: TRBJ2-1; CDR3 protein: CASSPGKGGGAFINEQFF; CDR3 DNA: TGTGCCAGCAGCCCGGGAAAGGGCGGGGGGGCCTTCATTAATGAGCAGTTCTTC
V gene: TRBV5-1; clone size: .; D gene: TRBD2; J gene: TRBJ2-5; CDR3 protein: CASSSGLAGGPEETQYF; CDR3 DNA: TGCGCCAGCAGCTCGGGACTAGCGGGAGGGCCGGAAGAGACCCAGTACTTC
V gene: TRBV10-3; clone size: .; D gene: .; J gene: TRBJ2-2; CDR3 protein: CAISEKGGVNTGELFF; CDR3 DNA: TGTGCCATCAGTGAGAAGGGCGGGGTGAACACCGGGGAGCTGTTTTTT
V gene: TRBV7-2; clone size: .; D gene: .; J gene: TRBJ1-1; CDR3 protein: CASSLVTLNTEAFF; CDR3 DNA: TGTGCCAGCAGCTTAGTTACTCTGAACACTGAAGCTTTCTTT
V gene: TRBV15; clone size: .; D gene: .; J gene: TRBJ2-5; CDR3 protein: CATSRDGRQGGTQYF; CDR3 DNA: TGTGCCACCAGCAGAGATGGGAGACAAGGGGGGACCCAGTACTTC
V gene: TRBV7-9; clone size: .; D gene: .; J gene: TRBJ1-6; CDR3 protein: CASNRVGYNSPLHF; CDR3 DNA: TGTGCCAGCAACAGGGTGGGTTATAATTCACCCCTCCACTTT
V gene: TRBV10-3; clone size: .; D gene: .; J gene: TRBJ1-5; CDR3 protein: CAISDGRANQPQHF; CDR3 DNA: TGTGCCATCAGTGACGGCAGGGCCAATCAGCCCCAGCATTTT
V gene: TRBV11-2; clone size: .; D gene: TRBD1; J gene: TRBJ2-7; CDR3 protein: CASSANPGTVAYEQYF; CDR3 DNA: TGTGCCAGCAGCGCCAATCCCGGGACAGTCGCCTACGAGCAGTACTTC
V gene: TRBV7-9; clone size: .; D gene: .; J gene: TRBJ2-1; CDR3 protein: CASSLVLGRGEQFF; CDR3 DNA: TGTGCCAGCAGCTTAGTTTTGGGGCGGGGTGAGCAGTTCTTC
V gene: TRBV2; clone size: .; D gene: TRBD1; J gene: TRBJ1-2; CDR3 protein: CASGVDRRYGYTF; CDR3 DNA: TGTGCCAGCGGCGTGGACAGGAGGTATGGCTACACCTTC
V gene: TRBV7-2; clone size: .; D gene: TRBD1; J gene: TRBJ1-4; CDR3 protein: CASSLDVRTGGEKLFF; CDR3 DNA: TGTGCCAGCAGCTTAGACGTGCGAACAGGGGGTGAAAAACTGTTTTTT
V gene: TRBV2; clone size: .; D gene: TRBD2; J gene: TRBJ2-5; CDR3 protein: CASSGQGASGRAGFRETQYF; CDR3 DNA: TGTGCCAGCAGTGGACAGGGGGCTAGCGGGAGGGCCGGATTCAGAGAGACCCAGTACTTC
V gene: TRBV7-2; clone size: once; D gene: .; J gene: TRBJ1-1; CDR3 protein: CASSSTTGTPLKAFF; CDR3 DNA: TGTGCCAGCAGCTCGACCACCGGGACACCCCTCAAAGCTTTCTTT
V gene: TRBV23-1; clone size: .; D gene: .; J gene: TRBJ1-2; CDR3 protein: CASSQVRGAGSYTF; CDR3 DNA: TGCGCCAGCAGCCAGGTAAGGGGCGCCGGATCCTACACCTTC
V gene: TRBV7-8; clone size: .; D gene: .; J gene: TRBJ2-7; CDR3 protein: CASSLELFIEQYF; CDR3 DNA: TGTGCCAGCAGTCTTGAGTTATTTATCGAGCAGTACTTC
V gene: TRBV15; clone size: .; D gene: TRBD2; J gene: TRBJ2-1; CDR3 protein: CATSRGGLADSYNEQFF; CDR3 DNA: TGTGCCACCAGCAGAGGTGGACTAGCGGATTCCTACAATGAGCAGTTCTTC
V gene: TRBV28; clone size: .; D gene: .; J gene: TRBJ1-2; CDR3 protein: CASSLQGYGYTF; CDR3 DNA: TGTGCCAGCAGTTTACAGGGGTACGGCTACACCTTC
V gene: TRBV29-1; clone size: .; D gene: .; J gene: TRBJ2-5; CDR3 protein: CSVRRETQYF; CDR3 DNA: TGCAGCGTTCGGAGGGAGACCCAGTACTTC
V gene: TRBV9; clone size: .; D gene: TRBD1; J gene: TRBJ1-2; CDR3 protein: CASSVGQEFNYGYTF; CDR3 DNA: TGTGCCAGCAGCGTTGGACAGGAGTTTAACTATGGCTACACCTTC
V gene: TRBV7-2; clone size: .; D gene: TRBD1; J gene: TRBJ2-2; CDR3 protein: CASSPGTGREELFF; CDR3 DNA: TGTGCCAGCAGCCCAGGGACAGGGAGGGAGGAGCTGTTTTTT
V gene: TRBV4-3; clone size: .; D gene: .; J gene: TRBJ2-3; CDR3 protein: CASSQVNGVTDTQYF; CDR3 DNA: TGCGCCAGCAGCCAAGTGAACGGGGTCACAGATACGCAGTATTTT
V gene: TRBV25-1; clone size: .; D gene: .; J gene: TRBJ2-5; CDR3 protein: CASSEQGSVVQTQYF; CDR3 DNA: TGTGCCAGCAGTGAGCAGGGATCGGTCGTACAGACCCAGTACTTC
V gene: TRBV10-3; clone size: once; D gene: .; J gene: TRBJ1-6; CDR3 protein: CAISELPASSYNSPLHF; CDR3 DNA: TGTGCCATCAGTGAGCTACCCGCGAGCTCCTATAATTCACCCCTCCACTTT
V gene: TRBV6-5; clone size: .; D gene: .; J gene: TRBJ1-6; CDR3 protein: CASSYFEDRYNSPLHF; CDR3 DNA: TGTGCCAGCAGTTACTTCGAAGACAGATATAATTCACCCCTCCACTTT
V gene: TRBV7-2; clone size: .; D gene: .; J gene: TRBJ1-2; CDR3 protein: CASSTDLYGYTF; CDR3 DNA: TGTGCCAGCAGTACTGATTTATATGGCTACACCTTC
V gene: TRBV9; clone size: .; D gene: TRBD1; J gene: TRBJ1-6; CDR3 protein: CASSVEATGANSPLHF; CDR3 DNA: TGTGCCAGCAGCGTAGAGGCGACAGGGGCTAATTCACCCCTCCACTTT
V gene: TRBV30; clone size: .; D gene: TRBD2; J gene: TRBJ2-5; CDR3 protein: CAWKGPNSGRWETQYF; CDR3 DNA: TGTGCCTGGAAAGGCCCCAATAGCGGGCGATGGGAGACCCAGTACTTC
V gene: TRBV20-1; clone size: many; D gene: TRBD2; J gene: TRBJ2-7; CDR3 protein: CSASGLGGGFDEQYF; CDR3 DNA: TGCAGTGCTAGTGGCCTTGGCGGGGGGTTTGACGAGCAGTACTTC
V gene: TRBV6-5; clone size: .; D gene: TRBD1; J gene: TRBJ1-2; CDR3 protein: CASTLGQADGYTF; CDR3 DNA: TGTGCCAGCACTTTGGGACAGGCGGATGGCTACACCTTC
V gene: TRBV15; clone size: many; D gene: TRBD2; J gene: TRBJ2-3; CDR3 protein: CATSSNSGRNADTQYF; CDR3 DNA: TGTGCCACCAGCAGTAATAGCGGGAGGAACGCAGATACGCAGTATTTT
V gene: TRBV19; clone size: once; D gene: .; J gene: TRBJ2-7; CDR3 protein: CASSFAKGGIPYEQYF; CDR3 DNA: TGTGCCAGTAGTTTCGCGAAGGGGGGGATACCCTACGAGCAGTACTTC
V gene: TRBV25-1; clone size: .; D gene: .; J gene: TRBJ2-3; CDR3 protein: CASSEYGGGMADTQYF; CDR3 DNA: TGTGCCAGCAGTGAATATGGGGGGGGCATGGCAGATACGCAGTATTTT
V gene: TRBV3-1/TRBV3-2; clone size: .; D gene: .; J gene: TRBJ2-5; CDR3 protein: CASSLTRSETQYF; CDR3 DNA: TGTGCCAGCAGCCTGACTAGATCCGAGACCCAGTACTTC
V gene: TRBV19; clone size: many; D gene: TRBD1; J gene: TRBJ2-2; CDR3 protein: CASSVGTGRTGELFF; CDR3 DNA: TGTGCCAGTAGTGTCGGGACAGGGAGGACCGGGGAGCTGTTTTTT
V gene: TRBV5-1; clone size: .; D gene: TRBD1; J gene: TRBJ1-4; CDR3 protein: CASSLGQARRGNEKLFF; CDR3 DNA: TGCGCCAGCAGCTTAGGACAGGCGCGGCGCGGTAATGAAAAACTGTTTTTT